The rows below give T cell receptor beta chains drawn from one sample of a study of shared clonotypes between healthy human individuals. Method: immunoSEQ multiplex PCR; TCRdb's copy keeps in-frame clones and lacks some. The table includes about 2.4 million clones, 80% to 95% detected once. Sequencing was done on a sample of naive CD4+ T cells from PBMCs. These receptors all stem from a man between 18 and 29 years old in good health. Some clones in this sample may be carry-over from other donors' samples. CDR3s leave out the opening cysteine and the closing phenylalanine or tryptophan.

length: 11; V: TRBV29-1; J: TRBJ1-1; CDR3: SVFIIQGTEAF
length: 12; V: TRBV19; J: TRBJ2-1; CDR3: ASSIGASRDEQF
length: 12; V: TRBV15; J: TRBJ2-7; CDR3: ATSRDRQGGRKY
length: 11; V: TRBV28; J: TRBJ2-5; CDR3: ASTLAGSETQY
length: 14; V: TRBV7-4; J: TRBJ1-3; CDR3: ASSRRKFSSGNTIY
length: 8; V: TRBV20-1; J: TRBJ2-1; CDR3: SASRNEQF
length: 13; V: TRBV10-1; J: TRBJ2-5; CDR3: ASSGTERFQETQY
length: 12; V: TRBV18; J: TRBJ1-4; CDR3: ASSRTSTNEKLF
length: 13; V: TRBV4-2; J: TRBJ2-7; CDR3: ASSQSSIATYEQY
length: 16; V: TRBV23-1; J: TRBJ2-7; CDR3: ASSQPRLPGPSSYEQY
length: 11; V: TRBV18; J: TRBJ2-7; CDR3: ASSPTLTYEQY
length: 11; V: TRBV2; J: TRBJ1-1; CDR3: ASTWTGATEAF
length: 12; V: TRBV7-8; J: TRBJ2-7; CDR3: ASSPLAGVAEQY
length: 12; V: TRBV5-6; J: TRBJ1-4; CDR3: ASSLRGPNEKLF
length: 11; V: TRBV25-1; J: TRBJ1-2; CDR3: ASSEPASAGYT
length: 14; V: TRBV9; J: TRBJ2-1; CDR3: ASSAGGAAAYNEQF
length: 12; V: TRBV28; J: TRBJ2-1; CDR3: ASRASLGGDEQF
length: 14; V: TRBV7-3; J: TRBJ2-3; CDR3: ASSPGQGKGTDTQY
length: 13; V: TRBV5-1; J: TRBJ2-7; CDR3: ASSFYGGIAYEQY
length: 10; V: TRBV5-1; J: TRBJ2-3; CDR3: ASSLLGDTQY
length: 11; V: TRBV27; J: TRBJ1-1; CDR3: ASSRSRLTEAF
length: 14; V: TRBV7-8; J: TRBJ1-3; CDR3: ASSLRIEDSGNTIY
length: 13; V: TRBV6-5; J: NA; CDR3: ASNRAGVRAYEQY
length: 13; V: TRBV2; J: TRBJ2-1; CDR3: ASLYTGQAFNEQF
length: 12; V: TRBV7-2; J: TRBJ2-7; CDR3: ASSLEDRGAGQY
length: 16; V: TRBV4-3; J: TRBJ2-2; CDR3: ASSQENVPLWGTGELF